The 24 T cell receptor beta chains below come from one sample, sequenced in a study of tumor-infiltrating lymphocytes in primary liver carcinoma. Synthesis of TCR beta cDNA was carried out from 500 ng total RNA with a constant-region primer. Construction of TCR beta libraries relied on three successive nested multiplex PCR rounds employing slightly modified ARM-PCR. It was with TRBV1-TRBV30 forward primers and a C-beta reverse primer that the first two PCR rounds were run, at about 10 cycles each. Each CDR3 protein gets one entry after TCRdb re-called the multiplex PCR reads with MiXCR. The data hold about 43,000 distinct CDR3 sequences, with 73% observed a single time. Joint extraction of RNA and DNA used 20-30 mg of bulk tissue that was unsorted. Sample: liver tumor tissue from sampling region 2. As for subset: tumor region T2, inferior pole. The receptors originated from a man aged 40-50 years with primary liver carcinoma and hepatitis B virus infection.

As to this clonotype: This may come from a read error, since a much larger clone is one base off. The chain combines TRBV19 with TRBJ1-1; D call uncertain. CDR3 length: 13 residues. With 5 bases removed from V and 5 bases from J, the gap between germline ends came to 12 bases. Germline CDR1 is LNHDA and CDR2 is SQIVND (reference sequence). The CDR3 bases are TGTGCCAGTAGTCCGACCAGGAGTACTGAAGCTTTCTTT. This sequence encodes CASSPTRSTEAFF.

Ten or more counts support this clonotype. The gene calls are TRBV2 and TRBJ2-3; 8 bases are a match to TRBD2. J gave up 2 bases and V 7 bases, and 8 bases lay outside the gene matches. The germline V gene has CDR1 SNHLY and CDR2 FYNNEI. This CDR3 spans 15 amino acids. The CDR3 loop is CASMGTSRPTDTQYF. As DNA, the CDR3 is TGTGCCAGCATGGGGACTAGTAGACCCACAGATACGCAGTATTTT. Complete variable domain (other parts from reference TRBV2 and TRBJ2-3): EPEVTQTPSHQVTQMGQEVILRCVPISNHLYFYWYRQILGQKVEFLVSFYNNEISEKSEIFDDQFSVERPDGSNFTLKIRSTKLEDSAMYFCASMGTSRPTDTQYFGPGTRLTVL.

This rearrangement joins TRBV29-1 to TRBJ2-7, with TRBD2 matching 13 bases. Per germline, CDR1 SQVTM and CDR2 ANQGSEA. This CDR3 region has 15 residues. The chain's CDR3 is CNVALGLAGSCEQYF. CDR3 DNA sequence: TGCAACGTCGCATTGGGACTAGCGGGGTCGTGCGAGCAGTACTTC.

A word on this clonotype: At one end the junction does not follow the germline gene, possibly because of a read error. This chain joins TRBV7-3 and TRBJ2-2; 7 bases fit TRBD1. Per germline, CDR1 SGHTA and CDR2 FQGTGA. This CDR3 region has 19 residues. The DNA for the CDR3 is TGTGCCAGCAACTTAAAAGGCCCCCCGGCAGGGGGGAACACCGGGGAGCTGTTTTTT. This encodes CASNLKGPPAGGNTGELFF.

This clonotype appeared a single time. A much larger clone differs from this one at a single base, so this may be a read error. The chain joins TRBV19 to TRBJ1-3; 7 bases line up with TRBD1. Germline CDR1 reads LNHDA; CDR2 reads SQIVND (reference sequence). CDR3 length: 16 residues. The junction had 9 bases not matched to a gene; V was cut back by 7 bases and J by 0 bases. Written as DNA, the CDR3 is TGTGCCAGTACCCCTCAAGGACAGGTCTCTGGAAACACCATATATTTT. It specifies CASTPQGQVSGNTIYF.

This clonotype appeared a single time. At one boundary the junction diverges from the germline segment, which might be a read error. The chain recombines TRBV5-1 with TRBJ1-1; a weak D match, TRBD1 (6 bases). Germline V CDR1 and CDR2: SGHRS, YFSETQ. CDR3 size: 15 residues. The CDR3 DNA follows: TGCACCAGCAGTGTAAACAGGGTGGCGGACACTGAAGCTTTCTTT. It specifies CTSSVNRVADTEAFF.

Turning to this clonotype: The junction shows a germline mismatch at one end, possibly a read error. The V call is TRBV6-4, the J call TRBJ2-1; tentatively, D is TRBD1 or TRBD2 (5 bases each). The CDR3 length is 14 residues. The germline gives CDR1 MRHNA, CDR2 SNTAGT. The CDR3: CDSSEGTSNNEQFF. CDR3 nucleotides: TGTGACAGCAGTGAAGGGACCAGCAACAATGAGCAGTTCTTC.

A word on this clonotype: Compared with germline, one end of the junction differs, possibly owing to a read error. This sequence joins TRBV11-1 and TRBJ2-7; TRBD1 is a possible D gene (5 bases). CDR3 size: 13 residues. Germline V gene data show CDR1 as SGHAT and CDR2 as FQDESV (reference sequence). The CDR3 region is CANKGKRSYEQHF. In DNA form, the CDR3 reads TGTGCCAACAAGGGGAAGCGATCCTACGAGCAGCACTTC.

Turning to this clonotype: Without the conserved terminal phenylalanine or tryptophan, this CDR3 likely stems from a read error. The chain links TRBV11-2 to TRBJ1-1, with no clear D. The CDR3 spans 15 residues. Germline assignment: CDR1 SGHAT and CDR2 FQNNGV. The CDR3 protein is CTSSGNLKVNTEAFL. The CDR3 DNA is TGTACCAGCAGCGGTAACCTTAAAGTAAACACTGAAGCTTTCCTT.

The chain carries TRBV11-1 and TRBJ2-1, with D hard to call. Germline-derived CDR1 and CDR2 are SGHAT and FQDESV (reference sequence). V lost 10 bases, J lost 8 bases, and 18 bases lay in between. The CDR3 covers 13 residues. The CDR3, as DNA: TGTGCCAACATCTCTTCTGAAATCCATGAGCAGTTCTTC. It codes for CANISSEIHEQFF. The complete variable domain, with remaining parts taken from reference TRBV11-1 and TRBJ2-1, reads EAEVAQSPRYKITEKSQAVAFWCDPISGHATLYWYRQILGQGPELLVQFQDESVVDDSQLPKDRFSAERLKGVDSTLKIQPAELGDSAMYLCANISSEIHEQFFGPGTRLTVL.

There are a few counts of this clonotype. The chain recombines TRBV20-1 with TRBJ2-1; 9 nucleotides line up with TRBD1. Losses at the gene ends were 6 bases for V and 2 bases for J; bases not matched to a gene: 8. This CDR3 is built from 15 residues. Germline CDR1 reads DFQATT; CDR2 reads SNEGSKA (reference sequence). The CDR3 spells CSAAGGTGTYNEQFF. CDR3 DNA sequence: TGCAGTGCCGCTGGAGGGACAGGGACCTACAATGAGCAGTTCTTC.

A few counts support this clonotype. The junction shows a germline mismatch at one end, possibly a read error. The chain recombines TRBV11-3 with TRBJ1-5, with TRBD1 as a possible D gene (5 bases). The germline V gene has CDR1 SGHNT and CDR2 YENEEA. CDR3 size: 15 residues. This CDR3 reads CASSLDLGVAQSQHF. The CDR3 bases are TGTGCCAGCAGCTTAGATTTGGGGGTGGCTCAGTCCCAACATTTT.

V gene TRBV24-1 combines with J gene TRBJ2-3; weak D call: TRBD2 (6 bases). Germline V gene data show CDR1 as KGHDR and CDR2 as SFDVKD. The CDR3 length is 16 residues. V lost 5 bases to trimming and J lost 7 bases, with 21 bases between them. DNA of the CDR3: TGTGCCACCAGTGGGAGGGGAACGACAAGCATAAATACGCAGTATTTT. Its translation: CATSGRGTTSINTQYF.

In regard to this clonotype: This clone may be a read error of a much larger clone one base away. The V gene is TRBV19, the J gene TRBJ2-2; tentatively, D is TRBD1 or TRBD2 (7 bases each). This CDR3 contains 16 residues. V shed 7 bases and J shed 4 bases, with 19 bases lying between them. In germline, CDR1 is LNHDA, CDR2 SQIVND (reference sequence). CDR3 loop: CASIPQGGLSTGELFF. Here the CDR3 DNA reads TGTGCCAGTATTCCCCAGGGGGGGCTGTCCACCGGGGAGCTGTTTTTT.

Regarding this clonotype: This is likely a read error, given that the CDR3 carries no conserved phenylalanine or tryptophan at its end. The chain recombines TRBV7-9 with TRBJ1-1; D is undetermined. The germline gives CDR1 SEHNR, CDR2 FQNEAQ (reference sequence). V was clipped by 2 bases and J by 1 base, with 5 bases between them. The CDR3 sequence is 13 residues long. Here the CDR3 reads CASSLPANTEAFS. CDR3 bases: TGTGCCAGCAGCTTACCCGCGAACACTGAAGCTTTCTCT.

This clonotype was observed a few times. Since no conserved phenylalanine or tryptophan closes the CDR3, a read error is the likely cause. This CDR3 reads CGVGVSGETQYL. The DNA of the CDR3 is TGCGGCGTTGGGGTTTCCGGTGAGACCCAGTACTTA. V and J are TRBV29-1 and TRBJ2-5; D remains ambiguous. Germline V gene data show CDR1 as SQVTM and CDR2 as ANQGSEA. The CDR3 covers 12 residues.

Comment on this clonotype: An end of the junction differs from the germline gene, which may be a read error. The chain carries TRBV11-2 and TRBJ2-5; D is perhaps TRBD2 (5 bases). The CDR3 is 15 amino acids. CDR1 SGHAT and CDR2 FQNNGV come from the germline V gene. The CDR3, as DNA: TGTGCCAGCAGTCGTTGGACTGGTCCAGAGGAGACCCGGTACTTC. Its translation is CASSRWTGPEETRYF.

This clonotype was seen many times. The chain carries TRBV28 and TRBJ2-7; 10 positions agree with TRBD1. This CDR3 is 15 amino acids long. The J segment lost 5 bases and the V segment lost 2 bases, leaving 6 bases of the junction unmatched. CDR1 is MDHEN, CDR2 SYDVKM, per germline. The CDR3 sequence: CASSLDRGRFHEQYF. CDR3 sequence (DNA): TGTGCCAGCAGTTTAGACAGGGGGCGCTTTCACGAGCAGTACTTC.

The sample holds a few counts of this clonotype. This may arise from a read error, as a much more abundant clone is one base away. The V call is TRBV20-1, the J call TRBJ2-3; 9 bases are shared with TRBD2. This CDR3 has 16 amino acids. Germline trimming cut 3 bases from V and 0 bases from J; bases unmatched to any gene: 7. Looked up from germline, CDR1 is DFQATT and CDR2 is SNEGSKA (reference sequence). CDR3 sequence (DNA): TGCAGTGCTAGTAGAGCGGGAGGTTATAGCACAGATACGCAGTATTTT. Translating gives CSASRAGGYSTDTQYF.

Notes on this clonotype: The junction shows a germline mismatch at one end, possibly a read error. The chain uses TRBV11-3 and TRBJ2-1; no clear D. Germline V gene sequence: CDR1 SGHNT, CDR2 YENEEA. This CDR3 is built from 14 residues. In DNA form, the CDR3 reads TGTGCCAGCAGCTTAGGCCTCTCGAACGATGAGCAGCTCTTC. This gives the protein CASSLGLSNDEQLF. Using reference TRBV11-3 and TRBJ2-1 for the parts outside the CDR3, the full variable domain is EAGVVQSPRYKIIEKKQPVAFWCNPISGHNTLYWYLQNLGQGPELLIRYENEEAVDDSQLPKDRFSAERLKGVDSTLKIQPAELGDSAVYLCASSLGLSNDEQLFGPGTRLTVL.

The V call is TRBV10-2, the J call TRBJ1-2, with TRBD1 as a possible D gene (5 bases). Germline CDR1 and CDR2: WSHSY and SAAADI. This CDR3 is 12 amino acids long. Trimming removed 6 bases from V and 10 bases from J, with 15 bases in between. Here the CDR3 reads CASSDSVGVYTF. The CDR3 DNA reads TGCGCCAGCAGCGACAGTGTTGGCGTCTACACCTTC.

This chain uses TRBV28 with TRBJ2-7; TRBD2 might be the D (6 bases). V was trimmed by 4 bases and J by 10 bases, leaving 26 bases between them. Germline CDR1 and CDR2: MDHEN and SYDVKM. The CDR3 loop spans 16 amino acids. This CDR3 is CASSSPGTPRALEQYF. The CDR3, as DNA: TGTGCCAGCAGTTCTCCTGGGACTCCCAGGGCGCTCGAACAGTACTTC.

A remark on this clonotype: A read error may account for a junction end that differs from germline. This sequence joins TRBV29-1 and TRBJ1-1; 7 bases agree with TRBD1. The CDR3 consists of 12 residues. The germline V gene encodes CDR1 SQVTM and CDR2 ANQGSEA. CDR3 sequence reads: CSIIRGNTGAFF. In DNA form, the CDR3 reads TGCAGCATTATCAGGGGGAACACTGGAGCTTTCTTT. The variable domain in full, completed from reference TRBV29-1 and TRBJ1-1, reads SAVISQKPSRDICQRGTSLTIQCQVDSQVTMMFWYRQQPGQSLTLIATANQGSEATYESGFVIDKFPISRPNLTFSTLTVSNMSPEDSSIYLCSIIRGNTGAFFGQGTRLTVV.

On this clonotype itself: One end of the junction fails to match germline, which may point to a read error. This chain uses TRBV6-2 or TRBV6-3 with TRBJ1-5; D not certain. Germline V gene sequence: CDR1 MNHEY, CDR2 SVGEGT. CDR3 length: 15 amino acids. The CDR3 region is CATSLDGISNQPQDF. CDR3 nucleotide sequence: TGTGCCACCAGTTTGGACGGTATTAGCAATCAGCCCCAGGATTTT.